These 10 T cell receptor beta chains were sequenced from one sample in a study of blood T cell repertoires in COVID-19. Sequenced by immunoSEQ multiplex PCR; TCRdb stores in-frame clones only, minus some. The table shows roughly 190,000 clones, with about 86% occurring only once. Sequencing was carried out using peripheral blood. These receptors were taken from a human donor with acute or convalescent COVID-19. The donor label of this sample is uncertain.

CDR3 in amino acids: CASMGGGLSSYEQYF. DNA for the CDR3: TGTGCCAGTATGGGGGGGGGCCTCTCCTCCTACGAGCAGTACTTC. J is TRBJ2-7 and V is TRBV2; D is perhaps TRBD2 (7 bases). Germline CDR1 and CDR2: SNHLY and FYNNEI. V was pared by 9 bases and J by 0 bases, with 18 bases between. The CDR3 covers 15 residues.

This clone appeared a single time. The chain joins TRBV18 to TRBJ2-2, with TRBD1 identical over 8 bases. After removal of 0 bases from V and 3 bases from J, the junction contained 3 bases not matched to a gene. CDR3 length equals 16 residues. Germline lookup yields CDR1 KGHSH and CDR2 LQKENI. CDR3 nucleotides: TGTGCCAGCTCACCACCTAAACAGGGGGACACCGGGGAGCTGTTTTTT. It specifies CASSPPKQGDTGELFF.

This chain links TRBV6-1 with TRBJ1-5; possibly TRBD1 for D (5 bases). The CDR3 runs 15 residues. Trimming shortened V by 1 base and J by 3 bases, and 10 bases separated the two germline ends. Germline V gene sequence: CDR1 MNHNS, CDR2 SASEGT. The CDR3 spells CASSEGRQPNQPQHF. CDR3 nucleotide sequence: TGTGCCAGCAGTGAAGGGAGACAGCCCAATCAGCCCCAGCATTTT.

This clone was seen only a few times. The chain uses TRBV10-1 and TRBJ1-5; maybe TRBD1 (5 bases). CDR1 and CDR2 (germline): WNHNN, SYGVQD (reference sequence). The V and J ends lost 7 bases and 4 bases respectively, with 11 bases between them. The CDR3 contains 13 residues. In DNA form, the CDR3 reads TGCGCCAGCACCCTGGGGGGGAATCAGCCCCAGCATTTT. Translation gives CASTLGGNQPQHF.

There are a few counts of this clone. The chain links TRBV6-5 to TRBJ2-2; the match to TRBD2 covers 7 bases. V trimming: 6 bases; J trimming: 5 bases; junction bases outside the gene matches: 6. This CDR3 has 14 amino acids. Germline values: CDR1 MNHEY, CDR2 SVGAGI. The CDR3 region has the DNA TGTGCCAGCAGACCTAGCGGCGGGACCGGGGAGCTGTTTTTT. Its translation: CASRPSGGTGELFF.

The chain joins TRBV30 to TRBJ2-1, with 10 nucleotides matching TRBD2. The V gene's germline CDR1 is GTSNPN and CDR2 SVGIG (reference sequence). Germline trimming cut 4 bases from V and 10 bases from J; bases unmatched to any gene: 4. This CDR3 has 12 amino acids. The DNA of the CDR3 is TGTGCCTGGAATCTAGCGGGAGTCGAGCAGTTCTTC. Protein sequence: CAWNLAGVEQFF.

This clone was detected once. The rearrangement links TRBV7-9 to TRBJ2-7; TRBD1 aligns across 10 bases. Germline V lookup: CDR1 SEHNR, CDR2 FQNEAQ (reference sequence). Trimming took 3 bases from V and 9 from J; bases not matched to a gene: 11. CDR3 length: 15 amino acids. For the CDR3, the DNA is TGTGCCAGCAGCTTGACCGGGACAGGGGTGATCGGGCAGTACTTC. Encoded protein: CASSLTGTGVIGQYF.

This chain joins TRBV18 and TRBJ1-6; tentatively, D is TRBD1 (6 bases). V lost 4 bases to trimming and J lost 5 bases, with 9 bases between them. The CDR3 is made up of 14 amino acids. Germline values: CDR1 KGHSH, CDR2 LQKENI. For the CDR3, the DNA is TGTGCCAGCTCACGGAAGGGGGATAATTCACCCCTCCACTTT. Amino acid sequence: CASSRKGDNSPLHF.

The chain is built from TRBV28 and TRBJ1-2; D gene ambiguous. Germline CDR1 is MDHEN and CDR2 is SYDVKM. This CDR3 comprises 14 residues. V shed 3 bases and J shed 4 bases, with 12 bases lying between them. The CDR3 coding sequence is TGTGCCAGCAGTTTGGGGAGCCGCTTCTATGGCTACACCTTC. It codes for CASSLGSRFYGYTF.

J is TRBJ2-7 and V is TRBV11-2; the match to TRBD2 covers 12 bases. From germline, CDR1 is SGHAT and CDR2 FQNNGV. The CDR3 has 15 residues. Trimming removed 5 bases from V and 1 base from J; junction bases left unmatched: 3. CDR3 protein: CASSPTSGGSYEQYF. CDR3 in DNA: TGTGCCAGCAGCCCGACTAGCGGGGGATCCTACGAGCAGTACTTC. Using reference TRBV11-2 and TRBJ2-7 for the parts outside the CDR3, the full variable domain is EAGVAQSPRYKIIEKRQSVAFWCNPISGHATLYWYQQILGQGPKLLIQFQNNGVVDDSQLPKDRFSAERLKGVDSTLKIQPAKLEDSAVYLCASSPTSGGSYEQYFGPGTRLTVT.